The clone carrying this TCR beta chain came up a few times. Antigen specificity is unknown. The CDR3 has 14 residues. Losses at the gene ends were 8 bases for V and 3 bases for J; bases not matched to a gene: 8. The V gene's germline CDR1 is SGHRS and CDR2 YFSETQ. This entry is derived from a study of T-cell memory formation after mild COVID-19. Study-wide context: Largely, the TCR clusters proved donor specific.

Study observations and caveats: Whereas later expanders leaned CD4+, clones contracting day 15 to 85 showed a balanced CD4/CD8 makeup. Some clones that responded turned up in pre-infection memory, which suggests that cross-reactive memory joined in.

From 5'RACE with constant-segment primers came TCR alpha and TCR beta cDNA libraries that carried sample barcodes and UMIs. TCRdb re-derived calls from the 5' RACE reads in MiXCR, one entry per CDR3 protein. The sample consists of roughly 560,000 distinct CDR3 sequences, 20% of them appearing once. Sequencing was done on a sample of PBMCs or a T cell subset sorted from them (not recorded which). The chain combines TRBV5-1 with TRBJ2-3; TRBD1 aligns across 8 bases. This receptor was identified in an adult woman who had mild COVID-19 (a few samples of this study predate the infection). Cell type and time point are not known. CDR3 in amino acids: CARPPTGETDTQYF. The CDR3, as DNA: TGCGCCAGACCTCCGACAGGGGAAACAGATACGCAGTATTTT.